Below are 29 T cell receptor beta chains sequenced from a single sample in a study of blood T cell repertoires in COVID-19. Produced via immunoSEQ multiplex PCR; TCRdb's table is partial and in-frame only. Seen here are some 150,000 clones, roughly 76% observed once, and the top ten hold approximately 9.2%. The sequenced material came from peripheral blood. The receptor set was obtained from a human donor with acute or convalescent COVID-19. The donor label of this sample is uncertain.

Written as DNA, the CDR3 is TGTGCCACCAGTGATTCGAACTTTAACTATGGCTACACCTTC. Translated, it gives CATSDSNFNYGYTF. V gene TRBV24-1 combines with J gene TRBJ1-2; D not certain. Trimming removed 2 bases from V and 1 base from J, with 7 bases in between. Germline values: CDR1 KGHDR, CDR2 SFDVKD. This CDR3 spans 14 amino acids.

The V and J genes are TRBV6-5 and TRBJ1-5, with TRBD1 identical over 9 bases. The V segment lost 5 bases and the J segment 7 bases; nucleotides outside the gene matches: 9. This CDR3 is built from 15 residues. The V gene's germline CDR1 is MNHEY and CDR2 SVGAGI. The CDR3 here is CASSNTGGRVQPQHF. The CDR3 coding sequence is TGTGCCAGCAGTAATACAGGGGGCCGAGTGCAGCCCCAGCATTTT.

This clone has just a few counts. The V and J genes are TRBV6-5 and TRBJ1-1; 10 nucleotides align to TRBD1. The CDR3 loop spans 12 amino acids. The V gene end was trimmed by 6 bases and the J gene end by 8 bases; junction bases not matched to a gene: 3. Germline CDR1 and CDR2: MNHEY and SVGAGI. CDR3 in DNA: TGTGCCAGCAGGCCGGACAGGGGGGAAGCTTTCTTT. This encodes CASRPDRGEAFF.

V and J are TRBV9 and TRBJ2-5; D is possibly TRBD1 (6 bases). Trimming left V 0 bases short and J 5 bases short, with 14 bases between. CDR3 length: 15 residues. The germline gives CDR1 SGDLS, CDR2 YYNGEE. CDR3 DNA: TGTGCCAGCAGCGTAGGGACAGCCGAGGTGGAGACCCAGTACTTC. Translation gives CASSVGTAEVETQYF.

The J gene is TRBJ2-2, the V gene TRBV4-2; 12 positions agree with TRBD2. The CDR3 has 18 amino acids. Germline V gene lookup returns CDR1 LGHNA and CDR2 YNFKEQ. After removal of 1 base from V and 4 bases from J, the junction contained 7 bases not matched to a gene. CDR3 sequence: CASSQGASGGARTGELFF. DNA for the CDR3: TGTGCCAGCAGCCAAGGGGCTAGCGGGGGGGCGCGCACCGGGGAGCTGTTTTTT.

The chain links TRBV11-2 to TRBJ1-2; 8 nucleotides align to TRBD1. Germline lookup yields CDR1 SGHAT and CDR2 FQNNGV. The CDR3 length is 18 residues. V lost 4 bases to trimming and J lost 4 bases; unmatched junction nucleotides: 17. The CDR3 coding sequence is TGTGCCAGCAGCTATGTCCCGGGACAGGCGAATACCAGCTATGGCTACACCTTC. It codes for CASSYVPGQANTSYGYTF.

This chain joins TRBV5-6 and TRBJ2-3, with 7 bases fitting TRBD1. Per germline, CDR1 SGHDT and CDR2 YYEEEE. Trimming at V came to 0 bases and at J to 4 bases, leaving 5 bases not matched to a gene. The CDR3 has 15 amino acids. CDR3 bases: TGTGCCAGCAGCTTGGAGGGGGCAGGACCAGATACGCAGTATTTT. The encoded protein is CASSLEGAGPDTQYF.

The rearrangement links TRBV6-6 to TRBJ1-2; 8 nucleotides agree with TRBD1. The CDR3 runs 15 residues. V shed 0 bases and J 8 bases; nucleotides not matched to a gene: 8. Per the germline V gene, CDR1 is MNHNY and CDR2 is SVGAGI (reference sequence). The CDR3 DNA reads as TGTGCCAGCAGTTACTCGACCCAGGGGGCAGAGGGCTACACCTTC. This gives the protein CASSYSTQGAEGYTF.

The CDR3 loop reads CATSDPATGYGYTF. The CDR3 bases are TGTGCCACCAGTGACCCAGCCACAGGATATGGCTACACCTTC. V and J are TRBV24-1 and TRBJ1-2; the D gene is possibly TRBD1 (5 bases). CDR1 and CDR2 (germline): KGHDR, SFDVKD. The CDR3 totals 14 residues. Trimming shortened V by 4 bases and J by 5 bases, and 13 bases separated the two germline ends.

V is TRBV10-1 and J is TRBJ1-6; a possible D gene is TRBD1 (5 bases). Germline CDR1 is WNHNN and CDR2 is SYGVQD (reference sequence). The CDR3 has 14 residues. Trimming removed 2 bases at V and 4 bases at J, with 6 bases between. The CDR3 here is CASSEDRYNSPLHF. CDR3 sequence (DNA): TGCGCCAGCAGTGAGGACAGATATAATTCACCCCTCCACTTT.

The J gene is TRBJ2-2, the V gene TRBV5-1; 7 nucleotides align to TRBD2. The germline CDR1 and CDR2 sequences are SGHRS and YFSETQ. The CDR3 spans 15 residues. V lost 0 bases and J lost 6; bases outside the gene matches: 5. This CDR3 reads CASSLEPGGSGELFF. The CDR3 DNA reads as TGCGCCAGCAGCTTGGAGCCGGGAGGCTCCGGGGAGCTGTTTTTT.

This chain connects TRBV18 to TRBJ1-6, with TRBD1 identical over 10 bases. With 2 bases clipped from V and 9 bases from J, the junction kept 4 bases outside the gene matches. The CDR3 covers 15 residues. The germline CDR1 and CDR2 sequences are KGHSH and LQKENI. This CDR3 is CASSPEGQGFSPLHF. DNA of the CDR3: TGTGCCAGCTCACCAGAGGGACAGGGGTTTTCACCCCTCCACTTT.

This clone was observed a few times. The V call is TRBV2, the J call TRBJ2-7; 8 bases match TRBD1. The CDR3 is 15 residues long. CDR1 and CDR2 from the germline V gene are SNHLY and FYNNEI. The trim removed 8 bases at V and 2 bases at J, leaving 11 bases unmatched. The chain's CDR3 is CASGGQASKTYEQYV. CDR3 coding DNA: TGTGCCAGCGGGGGACAGGCCTCGAAAACCTACGAGCAGTACGTC.

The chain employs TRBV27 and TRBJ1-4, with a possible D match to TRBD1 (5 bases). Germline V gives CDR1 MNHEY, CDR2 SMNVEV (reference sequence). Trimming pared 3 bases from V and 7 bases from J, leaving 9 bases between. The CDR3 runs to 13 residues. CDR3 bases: TGTGCCAGCAGTTTTTTCCAGGGTGAAAAACTGTTTTTT. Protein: CASSFFQGEKLFF.

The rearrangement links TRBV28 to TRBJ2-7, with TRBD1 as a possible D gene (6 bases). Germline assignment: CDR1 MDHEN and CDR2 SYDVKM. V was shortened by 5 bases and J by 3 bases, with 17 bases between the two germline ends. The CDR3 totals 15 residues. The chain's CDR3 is CASSIPLTGNYEQYF. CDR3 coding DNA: TGTGCCAGCAGTATTCCCCTGACAGGAAACTACGAGCAGTACTTC.

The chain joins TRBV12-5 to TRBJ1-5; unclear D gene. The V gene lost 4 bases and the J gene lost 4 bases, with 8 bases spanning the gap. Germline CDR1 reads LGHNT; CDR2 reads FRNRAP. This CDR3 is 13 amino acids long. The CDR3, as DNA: TGTGCTAGTGGTTCCTTTTCTAATCAGCCCCAGCATTTT. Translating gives CASGSFSNQPQHF.

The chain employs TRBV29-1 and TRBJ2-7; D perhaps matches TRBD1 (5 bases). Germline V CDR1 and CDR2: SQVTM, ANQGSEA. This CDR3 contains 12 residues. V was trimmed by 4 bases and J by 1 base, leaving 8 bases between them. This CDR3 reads CSVADTSYEQYF. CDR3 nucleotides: TGCAGCGTTGCGGACACTTCCTACGAGCAGTACTTC.

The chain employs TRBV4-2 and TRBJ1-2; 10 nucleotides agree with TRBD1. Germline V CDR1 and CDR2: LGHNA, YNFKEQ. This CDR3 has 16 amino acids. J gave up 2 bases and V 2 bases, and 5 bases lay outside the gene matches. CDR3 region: CASSQTPGQGNYGYTF. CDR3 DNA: TGTGCCAGCAGCCAAACTCCGGGACAGGGGAACTATGGCTACACCTTC.

As DNA, the CDR3 is TGTGCCAGCAGTGAGTTAGAGAACACTGAAGCTTTCTTT. Residues: CASSELENTEAFF. This rearrangement joins TRBV2 to TRBJ1-1; no clear D. In germline, CDR1 is SNHLY, CDR2 FYNNEI. The V and J ends lost 3 bases and 1 base respectively, with 6 bases between them. The length of the CDR3 is 13 residues.

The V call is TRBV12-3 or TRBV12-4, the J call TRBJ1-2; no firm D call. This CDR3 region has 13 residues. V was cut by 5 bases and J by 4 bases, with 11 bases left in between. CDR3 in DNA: TGTGCCAGCAGTCTTCAAACCGGCTATGGCTACACCTTC. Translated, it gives CASSLQTGYGYTF.

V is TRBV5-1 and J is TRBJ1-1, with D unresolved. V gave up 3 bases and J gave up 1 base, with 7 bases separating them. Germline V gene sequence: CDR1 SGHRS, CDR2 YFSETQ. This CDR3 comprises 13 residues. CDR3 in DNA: TGCGCCAGCAGCTGGAGTCAGAACACTGAAGCTTTCTTT. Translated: CASSWSQNTEAFF.

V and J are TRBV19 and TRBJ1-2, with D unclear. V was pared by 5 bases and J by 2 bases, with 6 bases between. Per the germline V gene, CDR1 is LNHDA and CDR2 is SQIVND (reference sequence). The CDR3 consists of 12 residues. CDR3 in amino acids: CASSALNYGYTF. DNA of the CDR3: TGTGCCAGTAGTGCTCTAAACTATGGCTACACCTTC.

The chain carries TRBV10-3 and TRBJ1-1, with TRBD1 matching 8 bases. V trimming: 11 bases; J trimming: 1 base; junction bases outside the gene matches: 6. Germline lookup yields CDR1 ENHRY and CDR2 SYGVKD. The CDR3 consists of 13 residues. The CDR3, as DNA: TGTGCCGTTCAGGGGGCCCCGAACACTGAAGCTTTCTTT. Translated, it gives CAVQGAPNTEAFF.

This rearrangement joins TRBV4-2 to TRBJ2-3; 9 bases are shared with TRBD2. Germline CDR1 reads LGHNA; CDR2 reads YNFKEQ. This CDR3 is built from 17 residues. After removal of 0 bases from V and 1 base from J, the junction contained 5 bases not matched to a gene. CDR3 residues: CASSQDLRGGGTDTQYF. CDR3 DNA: TGTGCCAGCAGCCAAGATCTGCGGGGGGGAGGCACAGATACGCAGTATTTT.

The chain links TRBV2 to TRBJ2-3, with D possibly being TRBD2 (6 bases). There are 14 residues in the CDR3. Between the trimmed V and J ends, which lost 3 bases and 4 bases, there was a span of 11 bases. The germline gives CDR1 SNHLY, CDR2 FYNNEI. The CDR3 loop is CASSEGGGPDTQYF. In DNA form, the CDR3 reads TGTGCCAGCAGTGAGGGGGGTGGCCCAGATACGCAGTATTTT.

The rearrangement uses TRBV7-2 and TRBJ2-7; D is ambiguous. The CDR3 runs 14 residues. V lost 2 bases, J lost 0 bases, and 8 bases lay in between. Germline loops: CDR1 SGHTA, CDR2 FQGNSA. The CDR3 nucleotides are TGTGCCAGCAGCTTACGCCTGAGCTCCTACGAGCAGTACGTC. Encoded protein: CASSLRLSSYEQYV.

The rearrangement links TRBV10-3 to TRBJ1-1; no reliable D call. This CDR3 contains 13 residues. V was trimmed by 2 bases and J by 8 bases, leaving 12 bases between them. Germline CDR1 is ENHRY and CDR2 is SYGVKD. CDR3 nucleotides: TGTGCCATCAGTGAGCCTAGGAGGGAAGAAGCTTTCTTT. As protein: CAISEPRREEAFF.

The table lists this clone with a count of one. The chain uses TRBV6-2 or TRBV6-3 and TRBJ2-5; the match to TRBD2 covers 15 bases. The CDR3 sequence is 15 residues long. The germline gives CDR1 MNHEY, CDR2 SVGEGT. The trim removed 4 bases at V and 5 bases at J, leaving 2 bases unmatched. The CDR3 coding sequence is TGTGCCAGCAGTTTCGGACTAGCGGGGGGGGAGACCCAGTACTTC. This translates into CASSFGLAGGETQYF.

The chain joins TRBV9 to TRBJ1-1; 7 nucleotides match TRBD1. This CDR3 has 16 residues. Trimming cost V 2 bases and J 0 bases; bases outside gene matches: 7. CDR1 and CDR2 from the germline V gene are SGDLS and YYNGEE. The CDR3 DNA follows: TGTGCCAGCAGCGTCTCTCCAGGGGGAATGAACACTGAAGCTTTCTTT. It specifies CASSVSPGGMNTEAFF.